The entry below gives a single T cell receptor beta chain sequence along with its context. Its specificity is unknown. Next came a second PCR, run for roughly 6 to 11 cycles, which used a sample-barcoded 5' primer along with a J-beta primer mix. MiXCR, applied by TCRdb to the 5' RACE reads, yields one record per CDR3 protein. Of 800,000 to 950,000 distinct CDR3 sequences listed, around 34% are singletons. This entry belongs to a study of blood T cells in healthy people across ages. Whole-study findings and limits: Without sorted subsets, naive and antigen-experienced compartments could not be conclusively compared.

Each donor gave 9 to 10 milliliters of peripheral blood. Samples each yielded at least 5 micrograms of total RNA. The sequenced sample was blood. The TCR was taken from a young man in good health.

CDR3 residues: CASSEQDSGANVLTF. In DNA form, the CDR3 reads TGTGCCAGCAGCGAACAGGACTCTGGGGCCAACGTCCTGACTTTC. The chain couples TRBV21-1 to TRBJ2-6. TRBV21-1 is labeled a pseudogene. This CDR3 comprises 15 residues.